This T cell receptor (beta chain) comes out of a study of human T cells and chemical hapten exposure. TCRdb re-derived calls from the RACE reads in MiXCR, one entry per CDR3 protein. Among roughly 380,000 distinct CDR3 sequences, approximately 5% were seen once, and the ten largest hold 2.5% to 3%. Time point meaning: pre-sensitization, week 0. Stated treatment: therapeutic diphenylcyclopropenone sensitization with weekly scalp DPC. The table lists this clonotype with many counts. Germline-derived CDR1 and CDR2 are DFQATT and SNEGSKA (reference sequence). Trimming removed 3 bases from V and 7 bases from J; junction bases left unmatched: 6. The CDR3 totals 13 residues.

This receptor was obtained from a woman between 45 and 65 years old with alopecia areata. Some clones in this sample may be carry-over from other donors' samples. The V call is TRBV20-1, the J call TRBJ1-2; 9 bases line up with TRBD1. The sequencing here drew on whole blood, taken in connection with sensitization to the hapten diphenylcyclopropenone (DPC). The chain's CDR3 is CSASLGQGSGYTF. CDR3 DNA: TGCAGTGCTAGTCTGGGACAGGGTTCTGGCTACACCTTC.